These 4 T cell receptor beta chains share one sample of origin, sequenced in a study of CD8 T cells in Susac syndrome. With random hexamers, about 0.45 to 1 ug RNA was reverse transcribed. TCRdb analysed the immunoSEQ multiplex PCR reads with MiXCR anew, one entry per CDR3 protein. The data show about 200,000 distinct CDR3 sequences, roughly 96% seen once. The sequencing sample was made of CD4+ T cells from PBMCs. The receptors come from a human donor in good health.

V is TRBV7-6 and J is TRBJ2-5; 7 nucleotides agree with TRBD1. The CDR3 is 15 residues long. Germline V gene sequence: CDR1 SGHVS, CDR2 FNYEAQ. After removal of 5 bases from V and 5 bases from J, the junction contained 11 bases not matched to a gene. CDR3 in amino acids: CASSPDRVFGETQYF. As DNA, the CDR3 is TGTGCCAGCAGCCCAGACAGGGTTTTCGGTGAGACCCAGTACTTC.

V is TRBV7-2 and J is TRBJ2-1; 9 nucleotides agree with TRBD2. Germline values: CDR1 SGHTA, CDR2 FQGNSA. The CDR3 is 12 amino acids. Germline trimming cut 5 bases from V and 15 bases from J; bases unmatched to any gene: 8. CDR3 bases: TGTGCCAGCAGCCTCACCGGGACTAGCAGGTTCTTC. Encoded protein: CASSLTGTSRFF.

This clonotype came up once. This rearrangement joins TRBV7-3 to TRBJ2-5; TRBD1 might be the D (5 bases). V lost 3 bases and J lost 2, with 7 bases in between. This CDR3 contains 13 residues. Germline CDR1 and CDR2: SGHTA and FQGTGA. CDR3 sequence (DNA): TGTGCCAGCAGCTTGAACAGGCAAGAGACCCAGTACTTC. It encodes CASSLNRQETQYF.

The chain is built from TRBV12-3 or TRBV12-4 and TRBJ2-7, with TRBD2 matching over 13 bases. This CDR3 contains 14 residues. Trimming cost V 5 bases and J 2 bases; bases outside gene matches: 0. CDR3: CASSTSGGAYEQYF. The CDR3 bases are TGTGCCAGCAGTACTAGCGGGGGGGCCTACGAGCAGTACTTC.